This T cell receptor (beta chain) was captured in a study of beta chain features in type 1 diabetes. CDR3 length: 14 residues. Germline V gives CDR1 SGDLS, CDR2 YYNGEE. V lost 0 bases to trimming and J lost 1 base, with 5 bases between them. The investigators reverse transcribed all of the isolated RNA, so they sequenced expressed TCRB transcripts. Approximately 4 million reads on average were seen across naive, central memory and regulatory T cell samples. The data were produced by immunoSEQ multiplex PCR, yet TCRdb's version contains in-frame clones alone and is incomplete. The data contain 150,000 to 200,000 clones, roughly 7.1% of them singletons. Study observations and caveats: A greater similarity of naive, central memory and Treg TCRB repertoires was seen among patients than among healthy donors. All four CD4+ subsets from Type 1 diabetes patients carried moderately but significantly shorter TCRB CDR3s.

This clone was seen a few times. Its matching antigen is unknown. This TCR was sampled from a woman aged 40-49 years with type 1 diabetes. V and J are TRBV9 and TRBJ2-1; D remains ambiguous. The material sequenced was central memory CD4+ T cells from blood. CDR3 in DNA: TGTGCCAGCAGCGTAGGGCGGTCCTACAATGAGCAGTTCTTC. Translating gives CASSVGRSYNEQFF.